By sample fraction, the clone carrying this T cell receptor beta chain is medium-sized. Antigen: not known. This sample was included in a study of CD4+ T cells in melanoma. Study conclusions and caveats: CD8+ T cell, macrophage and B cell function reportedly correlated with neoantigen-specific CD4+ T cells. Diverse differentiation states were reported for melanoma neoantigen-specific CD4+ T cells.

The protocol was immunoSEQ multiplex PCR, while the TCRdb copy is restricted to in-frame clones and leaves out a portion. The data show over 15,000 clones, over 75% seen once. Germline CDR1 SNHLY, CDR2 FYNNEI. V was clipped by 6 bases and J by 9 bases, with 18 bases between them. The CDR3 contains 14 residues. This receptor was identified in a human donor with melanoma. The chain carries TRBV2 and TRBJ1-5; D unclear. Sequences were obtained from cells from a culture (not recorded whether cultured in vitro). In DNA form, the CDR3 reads TGTGCCAGCAGCGCGAGACTGGGCGATCCGCCCCAGCATTTT. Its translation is CASSARLGDPPQHF.